The text below deals with one TCR beta chain. Its antigen is not identified. Primers included in the PCR were 60 Vbeta and 13 Jbeta primers. The protocol was immunoSEQ multiplex PCR, while the TCRdb copy is restricted to in-frame clones and leaves out a portion. The sample lists about 180,000 clones, around 80% occurring once. The sample comes from a study of cytomegalovirus exposure and HLA in healthy donors. Study-level findings and limits: TCR beta sequences numbering more than 15,000 were associated with HLA alleles at 0.05 false discovery rate in a later analysis.

The CDR3 has 15 residues. Germline values: CDR1 MNHEY, CDR2 SVGAGI. Trimming removed 2 bases from V and 7 bases from J; junction bases left unmatched: 8. Sampled while nominally healthy, donors likely had unrecorded immune exposures. Sequencing was performed on PBMCs. The V and J genes are TRBV6-5 and TRBJ2-1, with 7 positions matching TRBD1. The TCR sequence derives from a girl between 10 and 17 years old in good health and CMV-seropositive. The CDR3 nucleotides read TGTGCCAGCAGTTACAGGGGGCAGGGGCCGAATGAGCAGTTCTTC. Translation: CASSYRGQGPNEQFF.